The present entry profiles one TCR beta chain with its context. The antigen is unknown. This specimen comes from a study of PD-1 blockade in classical Hodgkin lymphoma. At the level of the study: Each patient was given nivolumab 3 mg/kg through a vein every 2 weeks.

Sequencing used immunoSEQ multiplex PCR; TCRdb keeps in-frame clones, though not all of them. In the table there are under 9,500 clones, more than 75% of which are singletons. The study, taken as a whole, reports: Newly diagnosed patients were reported to start with lower TCR diversity than healthy donors.

Germline V lookup: CDR1 MNHEY, CDR2 SVGAGI. Trimming shortened V by 0 bases and J by 4 bases, and 12 bases separated the two germline ends. This CDR3 has 15 residues. The time point is: cycle 4 day 1 (C4D1), after 6 weeks of nivolumab. All patients relapsed after autologous stem cell transplantation, and brentuximab vedotin exposure varied. Patients showed best responses of complete response, partial response or progressive disease. The TCR sequence derives from a human donor with classical Hodgkin lymphoma. The rearrangement links TRBV6-5 to TRBJ1-2; D uncertain. Specimen: peripheral blood mononuclear cells (PBMCs), collected before the fourth cycle of nivolumab. The CDR3 bases are TGTGCCAGCAGTTACTCGTCCGCTACTCTCTATGGCTACACCTTC. Translation: CASSYSSATLYGYTF.